One sample yielded the 23 T cell receptor beta chains listed below, sequenced in a study of blood T cell repertoires in COVID-19. Only in-frame clones appear in the TCRdb table, and some are missing; sequencing was by immunoSEQ multiplex PCR. The sample shows 150,000 or so clones, about 79% of them seen only once. The specimen sequenced was PBMCs or T cells enriched from blood (not recorded which). The receptors come from a woman aged 45 to 65 who had recovered from COVID-19.

V and J are TRBV30 and TRBJ2-1; 9 bases align to TRBD2. Germline trimming cut 0 bases from V and 2 bases from J; bases unmatched to any gene: 5. Germline CDR1 and CDR2: GTSNPN and SVGIG (reference sequence). CDR3 length: 16 amino acids. The CDR3 reads CAWSVPSGGTYNEQFF. CDR3 in DNA: TGTGCCTGGAGTGTTCCCAGCGGGGGGACCTACAATGAGCAGTTCTTC.

This clone has only a few counts. The chain uses TRBV7-3 and TRBJ2-1; 7 bases match TRBD1. The V gene's germline CDR1 is SGHTA and CDR2 FQGTGA. The CDR3 length is 14 residues. The junction had 2 bases not matched to a gene; V was cut back by 3 bases and J by 3 bases. CDR3 residues: CASSFRQGYNEQFF. The CDR3 DNA follows: TGTGCCAGCAGCTTTAGACAGGGCTACAATGAGCAGTTCTTC.

The genes are TRBV28 and TRBJ1-2; D remains ambiguous. CDR1 is MDHEN, CDR2 SYDVKM, per germline. The CDR3 sequence is 12 residues long. The V end was cut by 3 bases, the J end by 4 bases, with 6 bases between. CDR3 nucleotide sequence: TGTGCCAGCAGTTTTGGGCTCTATGGCTACACCTTC. Amino acids: CASSFGLYGYTF.

The chain uses TRBV19 and TRBJ2-1; tentative D call: TRBD1 (6 bases). Per the germline V gene, CDR1 is LNHDA and CDR2 is SQIVND (reference sequence). The V gene lost 8 bases and the J gene lost 4 bases, with 18 bases spanning the gap. The CDR3 loop spans 15 amino acids. Here the CDR3 reads CASGRTADRYNEQFF. For the CDR3, the DNA is TGTGCCAGTGGAAGGACAGCAGACCGATACAATGAGCAGTTCTTC. The full variable domain, its missing parts supplied by reference TRBV19 and TRBJ2-1, is DGGITQSPKYLFRKEGQNVTLSCEQNLNHDAMYWYRQDPGQGLRLIYYSQIVNDFQKGDIAEGYSVSREKKESFPLTVTSAQKNPTAFYLCASGRTADRYNEQFFGPGTRLTVL.

The chain uses TRBV7-9 and TRBJ1-2; TRBD1 might be the D (5 bases). Trimming removed 2 bases at V and 4 bases at J, with 11 bases between. This CDR3 has 14 amino acids. Germline V gives CDR1 SEHNR, CDR2 FQNEAQ (reference sequence). The CDR3 DNA reads TGTGCCAGCAGCTTACGTGGGGGACTCTATGGCTACACCTTC. Its protein product is CASSLRGGLYGYTF.

In its sample, this clone is medium-sized. The chain employs TRBV21-1 and TRBJ1-2; whether TRBD1, the table's D call, matches the DNA was not checked. TRBV21-1 is an annotated pseudogene. This CDR3 is built from 13 residues. The CDR3 nucleotides are TGTGCCAGCAGGCGTAATTCCAGGGTCGGCTACACCTTC. This gives the protein CASRRNSRVGYTF.

A word on this clone: The sample contains more than one DNA sequence encoding this CDR3. The V gene is TRBV28, the J gene TRBJ2-2, with 10 bases lining up with TRBD2. V gave up 5 bases and J gave up 6 bases; unmatched junction bases: 6. From germline, CDR1 is MDHEN and CDR2 SYDVKM. The CDR3 spans 15 residues. CDR3 region: CASSLAGVVAGELFF. The CDR3 DNA sequence: TGTGCCAGCAGTCTAGCGGGAGTCGTGGCCGGGGAGCTGTTTTTT.

The V gene is TRBV2, the J gene TRBJ2-5; D perhaps matches TRBD1 (6 bases). The germline CDR1 and CDR2 sequences are SNHLY and FYNNEI. V was trimmed by 1 base and J by 1 base, leaving 13 bases between them. This CDR3 region has 16 residues. CDR3 bases: TGTGCCAGCAGTGAAGAGACAGGCGATTTCCAAGAGACCCAGTACTTC. Translating gives CASSEETGDFQETQYF.

The chain carries TRBV12-3 or TRBV12-4 and TRBJ1-3, with 7 bases matching TRBD1. V gave up 8 bases and J gave up 4 bases; unmatched junction bases: 5. CDR3 length: 13 amino acids. CDR3 DNA: TGTGCCAGCGGCGGGACAGCCGGAAACACCATATATTTT. This sequence encodes CASGGTAGNTIYF.

The rearrangement joins TRBV27 to TRBJ2-5; D unresolved. The germline CDR1 and CDR2 sequences are MNHEY and SMNVEV (reference sequence). V was cut by 4 bases and J by 6 bases, with 12 bases left in between. This CDR3 spans 13 amino acids. The CDR3 here is CASSYPEAKTQYF. CDR3 DNA sequence: TGTGCCAGCAGTTACCCAGAGGCCAAGACCCAGTACTTC.

The V and J genes are TRBV2 and TRBJ2-1; D is perhaps TRBD2 (6 bases). The CDR3 length is 14 residues. V lost 5 bases and J lost 4, with 12 bases in between. CDR1 SNHLY and CDR2 FYNNEI come from the germline V gene. CDR3 protein: CASSQNGGYNEQFF. The CDR3 DNA sequence: TGTGCCAGCAGTCAAAACGGGGGTTACAATGAGCAGTTCTTC.

The CDR3 protein is CASSALAGSSYNEQFF. CDR3 DNA sequence: TGTGCCAGCAGCGCACTAGCGGGGAGCTCCTACAATGAGCAGTTCTTC. The gene calls are TRBV7-7 and TRBJ2-1, with TRBD2 identical over 10 bases. J was trimmed by 0 bases and V by 5 bases; bases with no gene match: 4. The CDR3 extends over 16 amino acids. CDR1 and CDR2 (germline): SSHAT, FNYEAQ (reference sequence). The variable domain in full, with the rest retrieved from reference TRBV7-7 and TRBJ2-1, is GAGVSQSPRYKVTKRGQDVTLRCDPISSHATLYWYQQALGQGPEFLTYFNYEAQPDKSGLPSDRFSAERPEGSISTLTIQRTEQRDSAMYRCASSALAGSSYNEQFFGPGTRLTVL.

This chain joins TRBV28 and TRBJ2-1; a possible D gene is TRBD2 (6 bases). This CDR3 region has 13 residues. Germline CDR1 and CDR2: MDHEN and SYDVKM. V lost 5 bases, J lost 9 bases, and 14 bases lay in between. As DNA, the CDR3 is TGTGCCAGCAGTCTACCGGGAGAAGGTGAGCAGTTCTTC. This sequence encodes CASSLPGEGEQFF.

V and J are TRBV6-6 and TRBJ2-7; perhaps TRBD1 as D (5 bases). The CDR3 is 13 residues long. Trimming shortened V by 4 bases and J by 5 bases, and 12 bases separated the two germline ends. Germline V CDR1 and CDR2: MNHNY, SVGAGI (reference sequence). CDR3 in DNA: TGTGCCAGCAGTTGGGGCCCCGACAACGAGCAGTACTTC. Protein sequence: CASSWGPDNEQYF.

V usage is TRBV5-1 and J usage is TRBJ1-1; tentatively, D is TRBD1 (5 bases). This CDR3 region has 15 residues. Per germline, CDR1 SGHRS and CDR2 YFSETQ. The V gene lost 1 base and the J gene lost 5 bases, with 15 bases spanning the gap. The CDR3 coding sequence is TGCGCCAGCAGCTTGATGGGCACCTCAGGGACTGAAGCTTTCTTT. Its translation is CASSLMGTSGTEAFF.

This chain connects TRBV27 to TRBJ2-2; tentatively, D is TRBD1 (6 bases). Trimming pared 6 bases from V and 6 bases from J, leaving 29 bases between. Germline CDR1 reads MNHEY; CDR2 reads SMNVEV (reference sequence). The CDR3 has 19 residues. The DNA of the CDR3 is TGTGCCAGCAGCCCCCTCGACAGGAAAGGACTTAAGGGGTCCGGGGAGCTGTTTTTT. It is translated as CASSPLDRKGLKGSGELFF.

This clone was detected once. The V call is TRBV15, the J call TRBJ1-2; TRBD1 might be the D (6 bases). Germline V gene lookup returns CDR1 LNHNV and CDR2 YYDKDF (reference sequence). CDR3 length: 14 residues. V dropped 1 base and J dropped 4 bases, with 10 bases sitting between them. The CDR3 here is CATSRVRGAYGYTF. CDR3 bases: TGTGCCACCAGCAGAGTGCGGGGGGCCTATGGCTACACCTTC.

V and J are TRBV5-1 and TRBJ1-2, with TRBD1 matching 8 bases. Losses at the gene ends were 0 bases for V and 8 bases for J; bases not matched to a gene: 9. Germline values: CDR1 SGHRS, CDR2 YFSETQ. The CDR3 covers 15 residues. The CDR3 DNA follows: TGCGCCAGCAGCTTGGGACAGGGGATTAGGAGGGGCTACACCTTC. Encoded protein: CASSLGQGIRRGYTF.

The V call is TRBV25-1, the J call TRBJ2-1; 7 nucleotides match TRBD2. This CDR3 has 15 amino acids. Germline V lookup: CDR1 MGHDK, CDR2 SYGVNS. V shed 1 base, J shed 6 bases, and the junction held 6 bases outside the gene matches. Here the CDR3 reads CASSEFGREGNEQFF. For the CDR3, the DNA is TGTGCCAGCAGTGAATTCGGCAGGGAGGGCAATGAGCAGTTCTTC.

V and J are TRBV14 and TRBJ1-1, with 7 bases aligning to TRBD1. Germline values: CDR1 SGHDN, CDR2 FVKESK. The CDR3 loop spans 16 amino acids. Losses at the gene ends were 1 base for V and 2 bases for J; bases not matched to a gene: 7. CDR3 region: CASSQAQGLLNTEAFF. Here the CDR3 DNA reads TGTGCCAGCAGCCAAGCACAGGGGCTATTAAACACTGAAGCTTTCTTT.

This chain uses TRBV7-9 with TRBJ2-5, with a weak D call TRBD1 (6 bases). Trimming took off 4 bases at V and 5 bases at J, with 17 bases between the two ends. Germline CDR1 SEHNR, CDR2 FQNEAQ (reference sequence). The CDR3 contains 15 residues. The CDR3 sequence is CASSSLQGSYETQYF. In DNA, the CDR3 is TGTGCCAGCAGCTCTTTACAGGGTTCATATGAGACCCAGTACTTC. Full variable domain (rest looked up from reference TRBV7-9 and TRBJ2-5): DTGVSQNPRHKITKRGQNVTFRCDPISEHNRLYWYRQTLGQGPEFLTYFQNEAQLEKSRLLSDRFSAERPKGSFSTLEIQRTEQGDSAMYLCASSSLQGSYETQYFGPGTRLLVL.

This CDR3 is CASSPRDTSSGNTIYF. CDR3 nucleotides: TGTGCCAGCTCACCACGGGACACGTCCTCTGGAAACACCATATATTTT. The chain has TRBV18 and TRBJ1-3, with D perhaps matching TRBD1 (6 bases). CDR3 length: 16 amino acids. CDR1 and CDR2 (germline): KGHSH, LQKENI. Between the trimmed V and J ends, which lost 1 base and 0 bases, there was a span of 10 bases.

The chain has TRBV5-6 and TRBJ1-6, with D tentatively TRBD1 (6 bases). Trimming pared 0 bases from V and 10 bases from J, leaving 17 bases between. This CDR3 has 16 residues. Germline V gives CDR1 SGHDT, CDR2 YYEEEE. The CDR3 is CASSLEMTGAGSPLHF. The CDR3, as DNA: TGTGCCAGCAGCTTGGAAATGACAGGAGCGGGGTCACCCCTCCACTTT.